The clone carrying this T cell receptor (beta chain) has ten or more counts. Investigators amplified TCR beta CDR3 regions from RNA transcripts. An opening RT-PCR round employed HTBI primers and preceded a second-round multiplex PCR. TCRdb reanalysed the multiplex PCR reads using MiXCR and keeps one entry per CDR3 protein. The table shows some 150,000 distinct CDR3 sequences, with 39% occurring only once. This specimen comes from a study of Graves' ophthalmopathy and Graves' hyperthyroidism. In the study overall: There was a collection of peripheral blood at initial diagnosis, before any treatment.

Orbital computed tomography, together with clinical symptoms, serum thyroxine, TRAb and thyroid ultrasound, was used for diagnosis. The PBMCs used were ones drawn from approximately 9.9 ml of fresh peripheral blood. Looked up from germline, CDR1 is MNHEY and CDR2 is SMNVEV (reference sequence). The CDR3 runs to 13 residues. Trimming removed 8 bases from V and 8 bases from J, with 18 bases in between. This clonotype originated in a young man with Graves' ophthalmopathy. Sequenced sample: peripheral blood. The V call is TRBV27, the J call TRBJ1-2; D uncertain. For the CDR3, the DNA is TGTGCCAGCGGATTCAGGAACTCGATGGGCTACACCTTC. Translating it yields CASGFRNSMGYTF.